This T cell receptor beta chain emerged from a study of blood T cell repertoires in COVID-19. Measured with immunoSEQ multiplex PCR; TCRdb has only the in-frame clones, and not every one. The table lists under 150,000 clones, approximately 83% of them singletons, with 9.5% to 10% in the top ten. V trimming: 3 bases; J trimming: 8 bases; junction bases outside the gene matches: 9. The CDR3 runs to 16 residues. The germline V gene has CDR1 LNHDA and CDR2 SQIVND (reference sequence). The material sequenced was peripheral blood. V gene TRBV19 combines with J gene TRBJ2-3, with 12 bases matching TRBD1. This TCR derives from a man between 40 and 49 years old with active or convalescent COVID-19. The DNA of the CDR3 is TGTGCCAGTAGTATGGGACAGGGGGCGGGACCTGGTACGCAGTATTTT. Protein sequence: CASSMGQGAGPGTQYF.